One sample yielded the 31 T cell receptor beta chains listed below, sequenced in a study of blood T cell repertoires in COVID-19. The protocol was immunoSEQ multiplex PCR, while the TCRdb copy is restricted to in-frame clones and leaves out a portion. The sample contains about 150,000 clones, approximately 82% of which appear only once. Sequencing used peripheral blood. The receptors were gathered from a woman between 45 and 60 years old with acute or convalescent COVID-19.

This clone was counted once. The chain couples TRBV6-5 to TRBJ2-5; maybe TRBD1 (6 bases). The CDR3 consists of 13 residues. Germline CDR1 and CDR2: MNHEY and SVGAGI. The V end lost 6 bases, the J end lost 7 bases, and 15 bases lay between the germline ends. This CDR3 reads CASSPTGPGTQYF. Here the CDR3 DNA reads TGTGCCAGCAGCCCGACAGGTCCGGGGACCCAGTACTTC.

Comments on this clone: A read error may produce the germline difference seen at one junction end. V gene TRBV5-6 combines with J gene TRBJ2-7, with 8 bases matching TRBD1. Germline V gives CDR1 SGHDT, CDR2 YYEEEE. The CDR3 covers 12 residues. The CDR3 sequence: CASSFDRGTMNF. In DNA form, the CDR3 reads TGTGCCAGCAGCTTTGACAGGGGAACAATGAACTTC.

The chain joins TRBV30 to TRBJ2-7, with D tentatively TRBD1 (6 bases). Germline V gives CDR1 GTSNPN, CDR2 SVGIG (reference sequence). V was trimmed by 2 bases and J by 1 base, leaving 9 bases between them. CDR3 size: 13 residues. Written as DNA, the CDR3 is TGTGCCTGGAGTAGTACAGGGTCCTACGAGCAGTACTTC. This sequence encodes CAWSSTGSYEQYF.

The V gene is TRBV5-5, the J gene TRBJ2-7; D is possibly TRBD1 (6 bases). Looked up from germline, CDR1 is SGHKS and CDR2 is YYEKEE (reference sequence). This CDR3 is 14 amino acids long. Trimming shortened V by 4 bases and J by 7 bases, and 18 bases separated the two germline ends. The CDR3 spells CASSEDTYRVEQYF. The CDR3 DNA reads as TGTGCCAGCAGCGAAGACACTTACAGGGTAGAGCAGTACTTC.

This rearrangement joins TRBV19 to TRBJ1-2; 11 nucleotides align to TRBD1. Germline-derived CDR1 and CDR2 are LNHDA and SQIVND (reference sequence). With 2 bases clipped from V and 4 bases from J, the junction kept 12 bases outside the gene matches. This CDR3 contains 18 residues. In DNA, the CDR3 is TGTGCCAGTAGTATATTGGGTGGACAGGGGGCGCGAGGCTATGGCTACACCTTC. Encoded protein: CASSILGGQGARGYGYTF.

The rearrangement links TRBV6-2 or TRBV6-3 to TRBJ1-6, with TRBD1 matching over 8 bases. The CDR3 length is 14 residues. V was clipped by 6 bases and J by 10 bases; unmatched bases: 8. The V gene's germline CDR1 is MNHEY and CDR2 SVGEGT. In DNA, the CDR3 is TGTGCCAGCAGCTTCGGACAGGGAGGCTCACCCCTCCACTTT. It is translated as CASSFGQGGSPLHF.

The CDR3 spells CAWSLTGRSSKLFF. The CDR3, as DNA: TGTGCCTGGAGTTTAACAGGGAGAAGCTCAAAACTGTTTTTT. V is TRBV30 and J is TRBJ1-4; a weak D match, TRBD1 (6 bases). V was clipped by 2 bases and J by 10 bases, with 17 bases between them. Germline values: CDR1 GTSNPN, CDR2 SVGIG (reference sequence). The CDR3 covers 14 residues.

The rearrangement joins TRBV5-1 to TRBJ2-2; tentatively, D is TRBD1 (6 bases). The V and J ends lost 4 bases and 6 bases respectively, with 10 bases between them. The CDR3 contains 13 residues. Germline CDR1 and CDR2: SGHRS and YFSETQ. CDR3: CASSEPGAGELFF. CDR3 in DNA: TGCGCCAGCAGCGAACCAGGGGCCGGGGAGCTGTTTTTT.

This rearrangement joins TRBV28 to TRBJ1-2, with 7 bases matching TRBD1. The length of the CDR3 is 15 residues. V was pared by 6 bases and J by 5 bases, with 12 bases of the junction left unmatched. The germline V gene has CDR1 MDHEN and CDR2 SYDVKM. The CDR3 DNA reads TGTGCCAGCAGAGGGGGCTATGCCGTTTTATATGGCTACACCTTC. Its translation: CASRGGYAVLYGYTF.

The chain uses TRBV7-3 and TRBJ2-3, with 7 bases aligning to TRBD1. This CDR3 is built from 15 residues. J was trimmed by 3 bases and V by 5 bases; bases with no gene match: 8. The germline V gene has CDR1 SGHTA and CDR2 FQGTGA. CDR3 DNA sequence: TGTGCCAGCAGCCCCCGGGACAGCTTTACAGATACGCAGTATTTT. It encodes CASSPRDSFTDTQYF.

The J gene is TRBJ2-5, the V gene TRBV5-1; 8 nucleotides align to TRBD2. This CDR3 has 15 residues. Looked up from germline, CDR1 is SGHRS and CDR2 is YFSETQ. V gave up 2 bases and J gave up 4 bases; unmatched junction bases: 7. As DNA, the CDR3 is TGCGCCAGCAGCTTCGCGACTAGCGAGGGAGAGACCCAGTACTTC. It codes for CASSFATSEGETQYF. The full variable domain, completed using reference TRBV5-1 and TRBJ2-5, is KAGVTQTPRYLIKTRGQQVTLSCSPISGHRSVSWYQQTPGQGLQFLFEYFSETQRNKGNFPGRFSGRQFSNSRSEMNVSTLELGDSALYLCASSFATSEGETQYFGPGTRLLVL.

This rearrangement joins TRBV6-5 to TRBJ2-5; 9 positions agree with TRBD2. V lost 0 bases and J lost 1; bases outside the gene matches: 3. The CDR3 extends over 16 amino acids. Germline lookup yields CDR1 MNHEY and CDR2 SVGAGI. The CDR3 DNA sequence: TGTGCCAGCAGTTACTCGGGCGGGAGGGTCCAAGAGACCCAGTACTTC. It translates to CASSYSGGRVQETQYF.

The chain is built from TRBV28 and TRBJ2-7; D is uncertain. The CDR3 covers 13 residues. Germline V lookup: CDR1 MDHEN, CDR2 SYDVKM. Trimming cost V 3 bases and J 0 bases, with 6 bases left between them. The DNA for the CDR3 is TGTGCCAGCAGTTTGGGCGACTCCTACGAGCAGTACTTC. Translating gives CASSLGDSYEQYF.

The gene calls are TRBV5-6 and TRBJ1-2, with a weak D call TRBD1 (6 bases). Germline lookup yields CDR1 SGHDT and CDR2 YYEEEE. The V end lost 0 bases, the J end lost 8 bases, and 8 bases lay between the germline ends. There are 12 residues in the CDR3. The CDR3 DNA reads TGTGCCAGCAGCTTGGCGGACAGCGGCTACACCTTC. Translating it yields CASSLADSGYTF.

The CDR3 spells CSVVQGAGANVLTF. CDR3 sequence (DNA): TGCAGCGTTGTACAGGGCGCCGGGGCCAACGTCCTGACTTTC. The rearrangement uses TRBV29-1 and TRBJ2-6; D perhaps matches TRBD1 (6 bases). Trimming left V 4 bases short and J 4 bases short, with 11 bases between. Germline-derived CDR1 and CDR2 are SQVTM and ANQGSEA. The CDR3 runs 14 residues.

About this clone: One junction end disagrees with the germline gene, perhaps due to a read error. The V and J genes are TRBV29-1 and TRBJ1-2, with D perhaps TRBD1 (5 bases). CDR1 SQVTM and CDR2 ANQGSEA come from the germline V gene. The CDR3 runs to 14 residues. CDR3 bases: TGCAGCCTTGAGGGGACTCTTACTAACTATGGCTACACCTTC. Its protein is CSLEGTLTNYGYTF.

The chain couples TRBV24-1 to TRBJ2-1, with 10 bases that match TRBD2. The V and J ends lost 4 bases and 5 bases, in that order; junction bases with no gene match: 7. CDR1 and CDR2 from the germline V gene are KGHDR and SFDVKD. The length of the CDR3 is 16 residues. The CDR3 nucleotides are TGTGCCACCAGTGACCCACTAGCGGGACGGAACAATGAGCAGTTCTTC. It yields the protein CATSDPLAGRNNEQFF.

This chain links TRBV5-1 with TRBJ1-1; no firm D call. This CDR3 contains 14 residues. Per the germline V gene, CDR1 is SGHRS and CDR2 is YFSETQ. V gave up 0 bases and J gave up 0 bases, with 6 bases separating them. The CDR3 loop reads CASSLDVMNTEAFF. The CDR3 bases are TGCGCCAGCAGCTTGGATGTCATGAACACTGAAGCTTTCTTT.

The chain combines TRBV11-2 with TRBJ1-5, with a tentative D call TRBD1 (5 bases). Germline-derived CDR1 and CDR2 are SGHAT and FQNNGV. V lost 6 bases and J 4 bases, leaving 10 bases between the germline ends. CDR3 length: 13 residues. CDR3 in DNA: TGTGCCAGCAGTCCGCAGGGAAATCAGCCCCAGCATTTT. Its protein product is CASSPQGNQPQHF. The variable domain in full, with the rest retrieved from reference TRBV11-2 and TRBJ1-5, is EAGVAQSPRYKIIEKRQSVAFWCNPISGHATLYWYQQILGQGPKLLIQFQNNGVVDDSQLPKDRFSAERLKGVDSTLKIQPAKLEDSAVYLCASSPQGNQPQHFGDGTRLSIL.

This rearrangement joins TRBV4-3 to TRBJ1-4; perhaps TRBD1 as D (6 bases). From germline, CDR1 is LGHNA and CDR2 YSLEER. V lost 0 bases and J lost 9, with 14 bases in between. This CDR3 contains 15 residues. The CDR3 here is CASSQDQGTGKKLFF. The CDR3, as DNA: TGCGCCAGCAGCCAAGACCAGGGGACGGGTAAAAAACTGTTTTTT.

CDR3 region: CASTFAGYGSPLHF. DNA for the CDR3: TGTGCCAGCACCTTCGCAGGGTATGGTTCACCCCTCCACTTT. J is TRBJ1-6 and V is TRBV27, with D possibly TRBD1 on 5 matching bases. The germline CDR1 and CDR2 sequences are MNHEY and SMNVEV (reference sequence). The V gene lost 7 bases and the J gene lost 9 bases, with 16 bases spanning the gap. The CDR3 spans 14 residues.

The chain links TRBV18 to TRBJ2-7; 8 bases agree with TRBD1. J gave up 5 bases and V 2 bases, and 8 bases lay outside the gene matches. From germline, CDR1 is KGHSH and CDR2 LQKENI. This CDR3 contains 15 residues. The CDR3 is CASSPETGVRHEQYF. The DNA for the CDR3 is TGTGCCAGCTCACCAGAGACAGGGGTGAGGCACGAGCAGTACTTC.

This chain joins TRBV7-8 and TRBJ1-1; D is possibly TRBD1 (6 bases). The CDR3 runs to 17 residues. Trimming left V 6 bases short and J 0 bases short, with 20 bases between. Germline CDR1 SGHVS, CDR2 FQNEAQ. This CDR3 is CASRRGLIEGMNTEAFF. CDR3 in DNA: TGTGCCAGCAGGAGGGGGTTGATTGAGGGGATGAACACTGAAGCTTTCTTT.

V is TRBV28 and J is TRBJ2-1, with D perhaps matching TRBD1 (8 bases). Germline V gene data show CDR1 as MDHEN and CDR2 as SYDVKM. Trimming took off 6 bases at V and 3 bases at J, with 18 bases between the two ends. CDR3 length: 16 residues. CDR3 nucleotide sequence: TGTGCCAGCAGCTCCCAACAGGGGGGGTTCTACAATGAGCAGTTCTTC. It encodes CASSSQQGGFYNEQFF.

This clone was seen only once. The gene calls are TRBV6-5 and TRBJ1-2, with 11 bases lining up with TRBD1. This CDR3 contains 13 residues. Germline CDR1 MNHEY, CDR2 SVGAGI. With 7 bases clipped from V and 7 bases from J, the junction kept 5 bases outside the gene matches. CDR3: CASNGQGAGGYTF. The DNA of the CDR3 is TGTGCCAGCAACGGACAGGGGGCTGGTGGCTACACCTTC.

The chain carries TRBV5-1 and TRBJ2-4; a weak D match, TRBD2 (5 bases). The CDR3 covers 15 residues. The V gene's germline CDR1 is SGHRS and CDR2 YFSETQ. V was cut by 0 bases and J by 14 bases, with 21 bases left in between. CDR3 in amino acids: CASSLVGSEGANKYF. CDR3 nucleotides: TGCGCCAGCAGCTTGGTTGGCAGCGAGGGAGCAAATAAGTACTTC.

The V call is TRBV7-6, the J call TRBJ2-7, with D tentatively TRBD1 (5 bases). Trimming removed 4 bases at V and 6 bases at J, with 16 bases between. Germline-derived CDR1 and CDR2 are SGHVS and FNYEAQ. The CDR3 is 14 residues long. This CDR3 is CASSSMNARGEQYF. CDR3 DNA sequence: TGTGCCAGCAGCTCGATGAATGCTAGGGGCGAGCAGTACTTC.

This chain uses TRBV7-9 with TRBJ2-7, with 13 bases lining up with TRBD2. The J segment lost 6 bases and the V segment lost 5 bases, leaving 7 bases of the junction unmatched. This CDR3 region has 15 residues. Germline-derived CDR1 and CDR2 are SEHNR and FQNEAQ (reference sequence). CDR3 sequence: CASSLTSGGPPEQYF. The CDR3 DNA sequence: TGTGCCAGCAGCCTGACTAGCGGGGGGCCTCCCGAGCAGTACTTC.

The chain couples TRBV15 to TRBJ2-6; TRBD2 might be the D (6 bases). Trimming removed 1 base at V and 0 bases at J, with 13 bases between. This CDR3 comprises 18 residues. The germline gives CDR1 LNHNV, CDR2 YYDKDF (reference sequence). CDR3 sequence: CATSRVEGLISGANVLTF. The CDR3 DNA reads TGTGCCACCAGCAGAGTCGAGGGACTGATCTCTGGGGCCAACGTCCTGACTTTC.

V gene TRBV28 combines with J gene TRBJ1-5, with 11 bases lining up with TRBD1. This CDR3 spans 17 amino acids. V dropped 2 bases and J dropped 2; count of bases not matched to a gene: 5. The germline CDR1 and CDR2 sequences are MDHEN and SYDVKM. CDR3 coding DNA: TGTGCCAGCAGTTTACTCAGGACAGGGGGCCGCAATCAGCCCCAGCATTTT. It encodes CASSLLRTGGRNQPQHF.

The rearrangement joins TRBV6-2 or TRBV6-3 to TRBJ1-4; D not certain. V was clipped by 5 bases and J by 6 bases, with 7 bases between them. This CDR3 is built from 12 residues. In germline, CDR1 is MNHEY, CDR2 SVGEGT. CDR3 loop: CASSPTDEKLFF. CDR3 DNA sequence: TGTGCCAGCAGTCCAACGGATGAAAAACTGTTTTTT.